Listed below are T cell receptor beta chains from one sample, sequenced in a study of blood T cell repertoires in COVID-19. The repertoire was sequenced with immunoSEQ multiplex PCR; TCRdb's copy has only in-frame clones and lacks some. In the table there are roughly 320,000 clones, 75% to 85% of which are singletons. Sequences were obtained from peripheral blood. Receptors were obtained from a human donor in a cohort sampled during active COVID-19. The CDR3 runs from the conserved cysteine through the conserved F or W. The order of the fields is J gene, clone size, D gene, CDR3 length, V gene, CDR3 protein, CDR3 DNA. A D gene is named only where the DNA matches it firmly. Clone size appears in some rows only: once, few, many, or a class for an expanded clone.

TRBJ2-2 NA TRBD2 15 TRBV30 CAWSLKRGIAGELFF TGTGCCTGGAGTCTTAAGCGGGGGATCGCCGGGGAGCTGTTTTTT
TRBJ1-3 NA NA 14 TRBV3-1/TRBV3-2 CASSQEYSGNTIYF TGTGCCAGCAGCCAAGAATACTCTGGAAACACCATATATTTT
TRBJ2-2 NA TRBD2 17 TRBV9 CASSPTSASGGAGELFF TGTGCCAGCAGCCCTACATCGGCTAGCGGGGGGGCCGGGGAGCTGTTTTTT
TRBJ2-5 NA NA 14 TRBV3-1/TRBV3-2 CASSQERGVETQYF TGTGCCAGCAGCCAAGAGCGGGGCGTAGAGACCCAGTACTTC
TRBJ2-7 NA NA 12 TRBV6-5 CASSSRNREQYF TGTGCCAGCAGTTCTCGGAACAGGGAGCAGTACTTC
TRBJ1-1 NA NA 14 TRBV2 CASSFHRLNTEAFF TGTGCCAGCAGTTTCCACAGGTTGAACACTGAAGCTTTCTTT
TRBJ1-6 NA TRBD1 14 TRBV7-3 CASSWTGANSPLHF TGTGCCAGCAGCTGGACAGGGGCCAATTCACCCCTCCACTTT
TRBJ2-7 NA TRBD1 14 TRBV4-2 CASSQSGDRDEQYF TGTGCCAGCAGCCAATCGGGCGACAGGGACGAGCAGTACTTC
TRBJ2-7 NA NA 14 TRBV5-1 CASRPTGTTYEQYF TGCGCCAGCAGGCCCACAGGGACTACCTACGAGCAGTACTTC
TRBJ1-1 NA NA 16 TRBV25-1 CASSEFYPTPPTEAFF TGTGCCAGCAGTGAATTTTATCCAACTCCCCCTACCGAAGCTTTCTTT
TRBJ2-3 NA TRBD2 18 TRBV5-4 CASSLIGLAGGPGDTQYF TGTGCCAGCAGCTTGATCGGGCTAGCGGGGGGGCCGGGAGATACGCAGTATTTT
TRBJ2-3 NA TRBD2 17 TRBV5-1 CASSLDWRGGRSDTQYF TGCGCCAGCAGCTTGGATTGGCGGGGGGGCCGGTCAGATACGCAGTATTTT
TRBJ2-3 NA NA 17 TRBV18 CASSLTPPGGGTDTQYF TGTGCCAGCTCACTTACACCGCCCGGGGGTGGCACAGATACGCAGTATTTT
TRBJ1-2 NA TRBD1 14 TRBV9 CASSSDRGNYGYTF TGTGCCAGCAGCTCCGACAGGGGAAACTATGGCTACACCTTC
TRBJ1-1 NA TRBD1 14 TRBV9 CASSVRQGATEAFF TGTGCCAGCAGCGTACGACAGGGGGCCACTGAAGCTTTCTTT
TRBJ1-1 NA NA 15 TRBV6-1 CASSEETALNTEAFF TGTGCCAGCAGTGAAGAGACAGCTCTGAACACTGAAGCTTTCTTT
TRBJ1-4 NA TRBD1 14 TRBV29-1 CSVGWTGAGGKLFF TGCAGCGTGGGCTGGACAGGCGCGGGTGGGAAACTGTTTTTT
TRBJ2-7 many NA 12 TRBV7-2 CASSLNSYEQYF TGTGCCAGCAGCCTTAACAGCTACGAGCAGTACTTC
TRBJ2-4 once NA 12 TRBV3-1/TRBV3-2 CASSLAENIQYF TGTGCCAGCAGCCTTGCGGAAAACATTCAGTACTTC
TRBJ2-7 NA NA 13 TRBV25-1 CASSPGTSYEQYF TGTGCCAGCAGTCCAGGAACCTCCTACGAGCAGTACTTC
TRBJ1-5 NA NA 15 TRBV30 CAWSYNVTRGQPQHF TGTGCCTGGAGTTATAACGTTACTCGCGGTCAGCCCCAGCATTTT
TRBJ1-1 NA TRBD1 14 TRBV6-5 CASTTTGTYTEAFF TGTGCCAGCACCACGACAGGGACGTACACTGAAGCTTTCTTT
TRBJ2-4 NA TRBD1 12 TRBV19 CASSPTGDIQYF TGTGCCAGTAGCCCAACAGGGGACATTCAGTACTTC
TRBJ2-3 NA NA 13 TRBV7-9 CASSFSSTDTQYF TGTGCCAGCAGCTTTTCGAGCACAGATACGCAGTATTTT
TRBJ2-1 NA TRBD2 14 TRBV20-1 CSASRSGGNNEQFF TGCAGTGCTAGTCGGTCGGGGGGGAACAATGAGCAGTTCTTC
TRBJ1-5 NA NA 15 TRBV11-2 CASRSGHISNQPQHF TGTGCCAGCAGATCGGGACACATTAGCAATCAGCCCCAGCATTTT
TRBJ1-5 NA NA 13 TRBV25-1 CASRENSNQPQHF TGTGCCAGTCGGGAGAATAGCAATCAGCCCCAGCATTTT
TRBJ1-4 once TRBD1 16 TRBV7-9 CASSLAHRGTNEKLFF TGTGCCAGCAGCTTAGCCCACAGGGGAACTAATGAAAAACTGTTTTTT